The 18 T cell receptor beta chains presented below share a single source sample, sequenced in a study of T cells in Graves' hyperthyroidism and ophthalmopathy. It was RNA transcripts that yielded the amplified TCR beta CDR3 regions. The HTBI set primed first-round TCR CDR3 RT-PCR. In TCRdb, the multiplex PCR reads were re-called with MiXCR into one record per CDR3 protein. The table lists around 540,000 distinct CDR3 sequences, roughly a sixth of them singletons. Sequencing input: blood. The receptors stem from a woman younger than 45 with Graves' ophthalmopathy.

This clonotype was counted at least ten times. The V gene is TRBV30, the J gene TRBJ1-3; the D gene is possibly TRBD1 (5 bases). Looked up from germline, CDR1 is GTSNPN and CDR2 is SVGIG (reference sequence). Between the trimmed V and J ends, which lost 3 bases and 1 base, there was a span of 10 bases. The CDR3 contains 14 residues. The CDR3 coding sequence is TGTGCCTGGAGGCCCAGGGAATCTGGAAACACCATATATTTT. This translates into CAWRPRESGNTIYF.

There are many counts of this clonotype. This chain joins TRBV18 and TRBJ1-1; no clear D gene. This CDR3 comprises 14 residues. Germline lookup yields CDR1 KGHSH and CDR2 LQKENI. Trimming cost V 6 bases and J 3 bases, with 14 bases left between them. CDR3: CASSALWGDTEAFF. CDR3 DNA: TGTGCCAGCTCCGCCTTGTGGGGTGACACTGAAGCTTTCTTT.

This clonotype was recorded many times. This chain joins TRBV28 and TRBJ2-5; 14 positions match TRBD2. V lost 6 bases to trimming and J lost 4 bases; unmatched junction nucleotides: 13. In germline, CDR1 is MDHEN, CDR2 SYDVKM. The CDR3 is 18 residues long. The CDR3 sequence is CASRLTGTSGSGRETQYF. CDR3 bases: TGTGCCAGCAGGCTAACCGGGACTAGCGGGAGTGGTCGAGAGACCCAGTACTTC. The full variable domain, completed using reference TRBV28 and TRBJ2-5, is DVKVTQSSRYLVKRTGEKVFLECVQDMDHENMFWYRQDPGLGLRLIYFSYDVKMKEKGDIPEGYSVSREKKERFSLILESASTNQTSMYLCASRLTGTSGSGRETQYFGPGTRLLVL.

This clonotype was seen more than once but under ten times. V is TRBV3-1 and J is TRBJ2-5, with 7 bases aligning to TRBD2. The CDR3 consists of 16 residues. Per germline, CDR1 LGHDT and CDR2 YNNKEL (reference sequence). The V and J ends lost 1 base and 5 bases, in that order; junction bases with no gene match: 10. The CDR3 here is CASSQAAPGAGETQYF. CDR3 nucleotides: TGTGCCAGCAGCCAAGCCGCCCCGGGAGCGGGGGAGACCCAGTACTTC.

The sample holds many counts of this clonotype. The gene calls are TRBV7-3 and TRBJ2-7; no clear D gene. This CDR3 is built from 12 residues. Trimming shortened V by 5 bases and J by 7 bases, and 12 bases separated the two germline ends. Germline values: CDR1 SGHTA, CDR2 FQGTGA. As DNA, the CDR3 is TGTGCCAGCAGCCCGCAACGATCAGAGCAGTACTTC. Translation gives CASSPQRSEQYF.

The chain couples TRBV7-2 to TRBJ1-5; the match to TRBD1 covers 8 bases. With 5 bases clipped from V and 0 bases from J, the junction kept 9 bases outside the gene matches. Germline lookup yields CDR1 SGHTA and CDR2 FQGNSA. This CDR3 comprises 17 residues. The CDR3: CASSPWTGSYSNQPQHF. For the CDR3, the DNA is TGTGCCAGCAGCCCATGGACAGGGTCATATAGCAATCAGCCCCAGCATTTT. The complete variable domain, with remaining parts taken from reference TRBV7-2 and TRBJ1-5, reads GAGVSQSPSNKVTEKGKDVELRCDPISGHTALYWYRQSLGQGLEFLIYFQGNSAPDKSGLPSDRFSAERTGGSVSTLTIQRTQQEDSAVYLCASSPWTGSYSNQPQHFGDGTRLSIL.

This clonotype was counted many times. The V gene is TRBV20-1, the J gene TRBJ2-1, with 9 bases identical to TRBD2. Losses at the gene ends were 2 bases for V and 6 bases for J; bases not matched to a gene: 14. Germline values: CDR1 DFQATT, CDR2 SNEGSKA (reference sequence). The length of the CDR3 is 17 residues. The CDR3 region has the DNA TGCAGTGCTAGATCAAGTAGCGGGAGATCCTGGGGCAATGAGCAGTTCTTC. Translating gives CSARSSSGRSWGNEQFF.

The rearrangement links TRBV30 to TRBJ2-7; TRBD1 is a possible D gene (6 bases). V lost 1 base to trimming and J lost 2 bases, with 18 bases between them. CDR1 is GTSNPN, CDR2 SVGIG, per germline (reference sequence). The CDR3 runs to 16 residues. This chain's CDR3 is CAWSGGPGSVPYEQYF. CDR3 nucleotides: TGTGCCTGGAGTGGGGGGCCAGGGTCCGTCCCCTACGAGCAGTACTTC.

This clonotype was seen a handful of times. V usage is TRBV19 and J usage is TRBJ2-6; 9 positions agree with TRBD1. V lost 5 bases, J lost 2 bases, and 10 bases stayed unmatched. The CDR3 spans 18 residues. Germline-derived CDR1 and CDR2 are LNHDA and SQIVND (reference sequence). The CDR3 region has the DNA TGTGCCAGTAGTGCCTTCTTACAGGGGGCGGCTGGGGCCAACGTCCTGACTTTC. The encoded protein is CASSAFLQGAAGANVLTF.

The V gene is TRBV12-3 or TRBV12-4, the J gene TRBJ2-1; a weak D match, TRBD2 (6 bases). The germline V and J ends were trimmed by 5 bases and 7 bases, with 18 bases remaining between them. The CDR3 consists of 15 residues. The CDR3 protein is CASSIMGGSENEQFF. The CDR3 nucleotides read TGTGCCAGCAGTATCATGGGAGGTTCAGAGAATGAGCAGTTCTTC.

This clonotype was observed many times. This rearrangement joins TRBV7-9 to TRBJ2-4; 13 positions agree with TRBD2. The V gene end was trimmed by 6 bases and the J gene end by 8 bases; junction bases not matched to a gene: 13. Germline-derived CDR1 and CDR2 are SEHNR and FQNEAQ (reference sequence). This CDR3 spans 17 amino acids. CDR3 nucleotide sequence: TGTGCCAGCAGTTCAGGACTAGCGGGAGAACGTGCGGACATTCAGTACTTC. Protein: CASSSGLAGERADIQYF.

This clonotype was recorded a few times. V is TRBV7-2 and J is TRBJ2-5; a possible D gene is TRBD2 (7 bases). CDR1 and CDR2 from the germline V gene are SGHTA and FQGNSA. V shed 0 bases and J shed 4 bases, with 15 bases lying between them. The CDR3 covers 16 residues. The CDR3 DNA is TGTGCCAGCAGCTTAGCGTTAGGGAGGGGGGGAGAGACCCAGTACTTC. Amino acid sequence: CASSLALGRGGETQYF.

This clonotype was observed at least ten times. CDR3 DNA sequence: TGTGCCAGCAGTTCCCCCGGGACAGGGGGGAATGGCTACACCTTC. It specifies CASSSPGTGGNGYTF. The V gene is TRBV28, the J gene TRBJ1-2, with 11 bases fitting TRBD1. This CDR3 contains 15 residues. Unmatched junction bases numbered 7, after V lost 4 bases and J lost 6 bases. CDR1 is MDHEN, CDR2 SYDVKM, per germline.

A few counts support this clonotype. The V and J genes are TRBV5-1 and TRBJ2-2; weak D call: TRBD1 (6 bases). Looked up from germline, CDR1 is SGHRS and CDR2 is YFSETQ. V lost 2 bases and J 7 bases, leaving 12 bases between the germline ends. This CDR3 region has 14 residues. In DNA, the CDR3 is TGCGCCAGCAGCTTCAGGGGAGCGGACGGGGAGCTGTTTTTT. This translates into CASSFRGADGELFF. Supplemented by reference TRBV5-1 and TRBJ2-2, the full variable domain reads KAGVTQTPRYLIKTRGQQVTLSCSPISGHRSVSWYQQTPGQGLQFLFEYFSETQRNKGNFPGRFSGRQFSNSRSEMNVSTLELGDSALYLCASSFRGADGELFFGEGSRLTVL.

V usage is TRBV5-1 and J usage is TRBJ2-2; weak D call: TRBD2 (7 bases). The CDR3 runs 18 residues. Looked up from germline, CDR1 is SGHRS and CDR2 is YFSETQ. V shed 4 bases and J shed 0 bases, with 19 bases lying between them. The CDR3 DNA follows: TGCGCCAGCAGCCAAAGGGGGAGGGGGTCCTCGAACACCGGGGAGCTGTTTTTT. This sequence encodes CASSQRGRGSSNTGELFF.

This clonotype has only a few counts. This rearrangement joins TRBV29-1 to TRBJ2-2; the D call may be TRBD1 or TRBD2 (5 bases each). V was shortened by 5 bases and J by 4 bases, with 8 bases between the two germline ends. The CDR3 runs to 12 residues. Looked up from germline, CDR1 is SQVTM and CDR2 is ANQGSEA. The CDR3 region has the DNA TGCAGCGTTAAGAGGGGCACCGGGGAGCTGTTTTTT. This sequence encodes CSVKRGTGELFF.

This clonotype was counted ten times or more. The chain couples TRBV24-1 to TRBJ2-1; the D gene is possibly TRBD2 (5 bases). Germline loops: CDR1 KGHDR, CDR2 SFDVKD. The CDR3 is made up of 16 amino acids. V was trimmed by 1 base and J by 6 bases, leaving 15 bases between them. CDR3 DNA: TGTGCCACCAGTGATTTTTCCGGGGTAGGCGGCAATGAGCAGTTCTTC. As protein: CATSDFSGVGGNEQFF.

V gene TRBV4-3 combines with J gene TRBJ1-5; D is ambiguous. CDR1 LGHNA and CDR2 YSLEER come from the germline V gene. The CDR3 sequence is 15 residues long. V lost 1 base, J lost 6 bases, and 13 bases lay in between. CDR3 coding DNA: TGCGCCAGCAGCCAAGGCGTCAGTGCTCGTCAGCCCCAGCATTTT. This gives the protein CASSQGVSARQPQHF.